This TCR beta chain is from a study of cytomegalovirus exposure and HLA in healthy donors. Study at large: The roughly 110 validation repertoires matched the roughly 700 first-cohort repertoires in platform, a later analysis reported.

Using immunoSEQ multiplex PCR, the repertoire was profiled, and TCRdb retains in-frame clones only, with some absent. Found here are 150,000 to 200,000 clones, about 81% of them singletons; the top ten hold roughly 1.2%. Of note for this clone: Its specificity is unknown.

Study findings and constraints: Rarity held for most TCR sequences, but there were some public TCRs that occurred in many donors. Reports described diagnosis of cytomegalovirus status by the classifier as highly specific and sensitive.

The germline V gene encodes CDR1 SGHDT and CDR2 YYEEEE. The CDR3 contains 18 residues. V was shortened by 4 bases and J by 3 bases, with 25 bases between the two germline ends. The donors were part of the approximately 130-subject validation cohort, which stood apart from the roughly 700-subject first cohort. Specimen: PBMCs. This rearrangement joins TRBV5-6 to TRBJ1-2, with a weak D call TRBD1 (5 bases). The TCR sequence derives from a woman in her 30s in good health and CMV-seronegative. CDR3 coding DNA: TGTGCCAGCAGCGGTATCGATCGGCCAGGGTTGAGCTACTATGGCTACACCTTC. It codes for CASSGIDRPGLSYYGYTF.